This TCR beta chain is from a study of CD8 T cells in Susac syndrome. Random hexamers were used to reverse transcribe roughly 0.45 to 1 ug of RNA. Using its own MiXCR run on the immunoSEQ multiplex PCR reads, TCRdb lists one record per CDR3 protein. Of approximately 180,000 distinct CDR3 sequences in the sample, nearly 97% were seen once. Germline CDR1 WSHSY, CDR2 SAAADI. This CDR3 spans 13 amino acids. The V gene lost 6 bases and the J gene lost 9 bases, with 18 bases spanning the gap. Sequencing was performed on CD4+ T cells from PBMCs. This receptor was taken from a human donor with multiple sclerosis. This chain connects TRBV10-2 to TRBJ2-7; D might be TRBD1 or TRBD2, each matching 5 bases. CDR3: CASSAGTSFGQYF. CDR3 in DNA: TGCGCCAGCAGCGCCGGGACGTCTTTCGGGCAGTACTTC.